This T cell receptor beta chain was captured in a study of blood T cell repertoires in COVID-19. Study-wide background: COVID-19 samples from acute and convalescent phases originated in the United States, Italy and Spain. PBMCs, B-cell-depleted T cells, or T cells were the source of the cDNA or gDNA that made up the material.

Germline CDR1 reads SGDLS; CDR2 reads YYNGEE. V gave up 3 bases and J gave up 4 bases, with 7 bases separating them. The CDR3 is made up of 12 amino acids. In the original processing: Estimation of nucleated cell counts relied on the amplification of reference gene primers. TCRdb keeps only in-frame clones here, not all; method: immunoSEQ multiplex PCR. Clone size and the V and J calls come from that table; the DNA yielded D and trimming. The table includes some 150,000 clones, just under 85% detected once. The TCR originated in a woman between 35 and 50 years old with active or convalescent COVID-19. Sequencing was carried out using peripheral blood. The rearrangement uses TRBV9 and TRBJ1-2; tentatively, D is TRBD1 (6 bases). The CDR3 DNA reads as TGTGCCAGCAGCGAACAGGGCTATGGCTACACCTTC. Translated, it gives CASSEQGYGYTF. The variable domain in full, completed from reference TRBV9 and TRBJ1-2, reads DSGVTQTPKHLITATGQRVTLRCSPRSGDLSVYWYQQSLDQGLQFLIQYYNGEERAKGNILERFSAQQFPDLHSELNLSSLELGDSALYFCASSEQGYGYTFGSGTRLTVV.